Following are 11 T cell receptor beta chains from one sample sequenced in a study of tumor-infiltrating lymphocytes in primary liver carcinoma. Unsorted bulk tissue of about 20-32 mg yielded co-extracted RNA and DNA. Starting from about 0.5 ug of total RNA, TCR beta cDNA was produced with a primer in the constant region. ARM-PCR was slightly modified, and three nested multiplex PCR rounds with it gave rise to the TCR beta libraries. With TRBV1-TRBV30 forward primers and a C-beta reverse primer, the first two PCR rounds were run for roughly 10 cycles each. One entry per CDR3 protein, called by TCRdb with MiXCR from the multiplex PCR reads. The data hold roughly 70,000 distinct CDR3 sequences, with roughly two thirds observed a single time. The sequenced sample consisted of liver tumor tissue from sampling region 4. Subset: tumor region T4, right-lateral pole. These receptors all stem from a man in his forties with primary liver carcinoma and hepatitis B virus infection.

About this clonotype itself: Sequence at one end of the junction differs from germline and may be a read error. The CDR3 sequence: CANSRSRAGVLTEAFF. DNA for the CDR3: TGTGCCAACAGCCGAAGTAGGGCAGGGGTCCTCACTGAAGCTTTCTTT. The chain joins TRBV11-2 to TRBJ1-1, with D perhaps matching TRBD1 (6 bases). Germline CDR1 and CDR2: SGHAT and FQNNGV. This CDR3 contains 16 residues.

As to this clonotype: This likely comes from a read error, as the CDR3 has no conserved phenylalanine or tryptophan at its end. The rearrangement uses TRBV29-1 and TRBJ2-5, with D possibly TRBD1 on 5 matching bases. Per the germline V gene, CDR1 is SQVTM and CDR2 is ANQGSEA. The length of the CDR3 is 14 residues. Trimming pared 1 base from V and 4 bases from J, leaving 13 bases between. The CDR3 bases are TGCAGCGTTGAAGGTGTCGGACAAGGAGAGACCCAGTACCTC. Residues: CSVEGVGQGETQYL.

This clonotype was picked up many times. This chain connects TRBV29-1 to TRBJ2-3; 9 positions match TRBD2. This CDR3 is 13 amino acids long. From germline, CDR1 is SQVTM and CDR2 ANQGSEA. Trimming cost V 8 bases and J 0 bases; bases outside gene matches: 3. The CDR3 DNA is TGCAGCTGTAGCGGGAGTAGCACAGATACGCAGTATTTT. Protein: CSCSGSSTDTQYF.

As concerns this clonotype: A much larger clone differs from this one at a single base, so this may be a read error. The CDR3 sequence is CASSLYATNDKLFF. The CDR3 DNA reads TGTGCCAGCAGTTTATATGCAACTAATGACAAACTGTTTTTT. The V and J genes are TRBV28 and TRBJ1-4, with D hard to call. The CDR3 is 14 amino acids. The V gene's germline CDR1 is MDHEN and CDR2 SYDVKM.

This chain links TRBV7-2 with TRBJ2-7; TRBD1 matches at 9 bases. The CDR3 totals 15 residues. CDR1 and CDR2 from the germline V gene are SGHTA and FQGNSA. Losses at the gene ends were 7 bases for V and 4 bases for J; bases not matched to a gene: 11. The CDR3 DNA reads as TGTGCCAGCACCACCGGACCGGGACAGGGTTACGAGCAGTACTTC. Its protein is CASTTGPGQGYEQYF.

The chain joins TRBV10-3 to TRBJ2-7, with D tentatively TRBD1 or TRBD2 (5 bases each). V dropped 11 bases and J dropped 7 bases, with 24 bases sitting between them. CDR3 size: 14 residues. The germline CDR1 and CDR2 sequences are ENHRY and SYGVKD. DNA of the CDR3: TGTGCCTCCAGTGAGGGGAATCTTAAGGATGAGCAGTACTTC. Protein sequence: CASSEGNLKDEQYF.

Points on this clonotype: A read error may account for a junction end that differs from germline. The chain recombines TRBV18 with TRBJ2-1, with 10 bases lining up with TRBD2. Germline assignment: CDR1 KGHSH and CDR2 LQKENI. The CDR3 runs 15 residues. The CDR3 loop is CASPPTSGANNEQFF. In DNA, the CDR3 is TGTGCCAGCCCACCCACTAGCGGGGCTAACAATGAGCAGTTCTTC.

This clonotype was recorded at least ten times. The chain couples TRBV4-1 to TRBJ2-5; 8 bases fit TRBD1. CDR1 is MGHRA and CDR2 is YSYEKL in the germline V gene. V lost 4 bases to trimming and J lost 5 bases; unmatched junction nucleotides: 9. The CDR3 loop spans 15 amino acids. The CDR3 bases are TGCGCCAGCAGCCCTGAGGACAGGGAGTACGAGACCCAGTACTTC. Its translation is CASSPEDREYETQYF.

V and J are TRBV29-1 and TRBJ1-1, with a possible D match to TRBD1 (5 bases). V lost 1 base, J lost 0 bases, and 12 bases lay in between. The CDR3 length is 15 residues. Germline CDR1 reads SQVTM; CDR2 reads ANQGSEA. The CDR3 bases are TGCAGCGTTGAAGCGGCGTGGGGGATGAACACTGAAGCTTTCTTT. Translated: CSVEAAWGMNTEAFF.

This clonotype was detected only a few times. This rearrangement joins TRBV6-5 to TRBJ2-5; unclear D gene. This CDR3 region has 14 residues. Per germline, CDR1 MNHEY and CDR2 SVGAGI. V was trimmed by 2 bases and J by 3 bases, leaving 10 bases between them. This CDR3 reads CASSYRSTKETQYF. As DNA, the CDR3 is TGTGCCAGCAGTTACCGTAGTACGAAAGAGACCCAGTACTTC.

As for this clonotype: As the CDR3 is not closed by the conserved phenylalanine or tryptophan, this likely results from a read error. The gene calls are TRBV5-5 and TRBJ2-3, with no clear D. The CDR3 contains 16 residues. Per germline, CDR1 SGHKS and CDR2 YYEKEE (reference sequence). The CDR3 bases are TGTGGCAGCAGCTCCCCTGACGGGTCGAGCACAGATACGCAGTATTTA. It is translated as CGSSSPDGSSTDTQYL.